Each of the 21 T cell receptor beta chains below was sequenced from the same sample in a study of graft-versus-host responses after intestinal transplantation (dated by TCRdb to the early 2020s). Libraries were built with the immunoSEQ multiplex PCR assay. TCRdb took over this immuneACCESS table, retaining in-frame rearrangements with V and J assigned. Such tables are incomplete; in checked studies, under half of the missing clones stem from an unresolved V gene, and the remainder is unexplained. Present in this sample are just under 65,000 clones, around 86% of which were seen just once. The top ten hold about 1.6% of the sample. Intraepithelial and lamina propria lymphocytes were isolated from graft specimens using dithiothreitol, EDTA incubations and collagenase D digestion. The source was ileum tissue, collected roughly 390 days after transplant. These receptors were collected from a human patient who received an intestinal transplant, so some T cells may come from the graft donor.

The genes are TRBV6-1 and TRBJ2-7; D gene ambiguous. Trimming took 1 base from V and 0 from J, leaving 4 bases between them. The CDR3 is 13 residues long. Germline V CDR1 and CDR2: MNHNS, SASEGT. This CDR3 reads CASSEGPSYEQYF. For the CDR3, the DNA is TGTGCCAGCAGTGAAGGCCCCTCCTACGAGCAGTACTTC.

The V and J genes are TRBV19 and TRBJ1-5; D unresolved. V lost 1 base to trimming and J lost 1 base, with 5 bases between them. The CDR3 runs 14 residues. In germline, CDR1 is LNHDA, CDR2 SQIVND (reference sequence). Written as DNA, the CDR3 is TGTGCCAGTAGTATAGCGGCGAGCAATCAGCCCCAGCATTTT. Translated, it gives CASSIAASNQPQHF. Full variable domain (rest looked up from reference TRBV19 and TRBJ1-5): DGGITQSPKYLFRKEGQNVTLSCEQNLNHDAMYWYRQDPGQGLRLIYYSQIVNDFQKGDIAEGYSVSREKKESFPLTVTSAQKNPTAFYLCASSIAASNQPQHFGDGTRLSIL.

V is TRBV19 and J is TRBJ1-3, with D possibly being TRBD1 (6 bases). V was pared by 11 bases and J by 2 bases, with 10 bases between. The CDR3 totals 12 residues. The germline V gene encodes CDR1 LNHDA and CDR2 SQIVND (reference sequence). DNA of the CDR3: TGTGCCGCACAGGGCCCTGGAAACACCATATATTTT. Residues: CAAQGPGNTIYF. The full variable domain, with the rest looked up from reference TRBV19 and TRBJ1-3, is DGGITQSPKYLFRKEGQNVTLSCEQNLNHDAMYWYRQDPGQGLRLIYYSQIVNDFQKGDIAEGYSVSREKKESFPLTVTSAQKNPTAFYLCAAQGPGNTIYFGEGSWLTVV.

This chain links TRBV9 with TRBJ1-5; D gene uncertain. This CDR3 has 13 amino acids. V was cut by 0 bases and J by 9 bases, with 10 bases left in between. Germline loops: CDR1 SGDLS, CDR2 YYNGEE. The CDR3 protein is CASSVGPDGPQHF. The CDR3 bases are TGTGCCAGCAGCGTAGGCCCGGACGGGCCCCAGCATTTT.

V gene TRBV7-9 combines with J gene TRBJ2-7, with D perhaps TRBD1 (6 bases). CDR1 SEHNR and CDR2 FQNEAQ come from the germline V gene (reference sequence). The CDR3 extends over 16 amino acids. Trimming stripped 1 base from V and 3 bases from J, with 16 bases between. The CDR3 DNA follows: TGTGCCAGCAGCTTAGATCAGGGGCCCTATTTCTACGAGCAGTACTTC. It specifies CASSLDQGPYFYEQYF.

Regarding this clone: This sample also contains other DNA sequences that code for the same CDR3. V and J are TRBV7-9 and TRBJ2-3, with 8 positions matching TRBD1. The CDR3 totals 12 residues. Germline trimming cut 6 bases from V and 4 bases from J; bases unmatched to any gene: 0. The germline V gene encodes CDR1 SEHNR and CDR2 FQNEAQ (reference sequence). The CDR3 DNA follows: TGTGCCAGCAGACAGGGGGCAGATACGCAGTATTTT. Its protein is CASRQGADTQYF.

The rearrangement links TRBV29-1 to TRBJ2-7, with 9 bases fitting TRBD2. V shed 6 bases, J shed 5 bases, and the junction held 14 bases outside the gene matches. The CDR3 extends over 15 amino acids. Germline V CDR1 and CDR2: SQVTM, ANQGSEA. The CDR3 coding sequence is TGCAGCGTGGTGCTTTTAGCGGGAGAAGGCAACGAGCAGTACTTC. Translating gives CSVVLLAGEGNEQYF.

The V gene is TRBV6-4, the J gene TRBJ2-1; a weak D match, TRBD1 (5 bases). V dropped 3 bases and J dropped 2 bases, with 11 bases sitting between them. Germline CDR1 reads MRHNA; CDR2 reads SNTAGT. This CDR3 comprises 15 residues. The CDR3 DNA sequence: TGTGCCAGCAGTGATGGAGACAGTACCTACAATGAGCAGTTCTTC. This sequence encodes CASSDGDSTYNEQFF.

This clone came up once. The chain uses TRBV27 and TRBJ2-7; possible D gene TRBD1, 6 bases. V was trimmed by 4 bases and J by 1 base, leaving 17 bases between them. Germline CDR1 is MNHEY and CDR2 is SMNVEV (reference sequence). The CDR3 sequence is 16 residues long. CDR3 DNA sequence: TGTGCCAGCAGTTCGAACAGGGAAGTTGGATCCTACGAGCAGTACTTC. Protein: CASSSNREVGSYEQYF.

To note about this clone: The sample holds other DNA sequences that translate to the same CDR3. The chain links TRBV7-9 to TRBJ2-2; D is unclear. With 1 base removed from V and 2 bases from J, the gap between germline ends came to 5 bases. The CDR3 has 14 amino acids. Germline V lookup: CDR1 SEHNR, CDR2 FQNEAQ (reference sequence). As DNA, the CDR3 is TGTGCCAGCAGCTTAGAACCCAACACCGGGGAGCTGTTTTTT. It is translated as CASSLEPNTGELFF.

The chain has TRBV28 and TRBJ2-5; D possibly matches TRBD1 or TRBD2 (5 bases each). The CDR3 sequence is 13 residues long. The germline V gene encodes CDR1 MDHEN and CDR2 SYDVKM. The ends were cut back, 4 bases at V and 5 bases at J, with 11 bases in the middle. The CDR3 region has the DNA TGTGCCAGCAGTTCCGGGGCTAAGGAGACCCAGTACTTC. It specifies CASSSGAKETQYF. Full variable domain (outside the CDR3, taken from reference TRBV28 and TRBJ2-5): DVKVTQSSRYLVKRTGEKVFLECVQDMDHENMFWYRQDPGLGLRLIYFSYDVKMKEKGDIPEGYSVSREKKERFSLILESASTNQTSMYLCASSSGAKETQYFGPGTRLLVL.

The gene calls are TRBV4-1 and TRBJ2-5; 7 nucleotides match TRBD2. Gene TRBJ2-7 matches the end of the DNA better, so the J call may be wrong. This CDR3 is 16 amino acids long. The germline gives CDR1 MGHRA, CDR2 YSYEKL. In DNA, the CDR3 is TGCGCCAGCAGCCCCTACGCGGGGGAGGACTCCTACGAGCAGTACTTC. Amino acids: CASSPYAGEDSYEQYF.

The CDR3 region has the DNA TGTGCCAGCGGTCCCGGTGGGGCCAACGTCCTGACTTTC. Translated, it gives CASGPGGANVLTF. This sequence joins TRBV6-6 and TRBJ2-6, with D unresolved. This CDR3 is built from 13 residues. Germline CDR1 reads MNHNY; CDR2 reads SVGAGI (reference sequence). V was shortened by 8 bases and J by 3 bases, with 8 bases between the two germline ends.

The chain is built from TRBV5-6 and TRBJ1-2; TRBD1 might be the D (6 bases). V lost 3 bases, J lost 0 bases, and 15 bases lay in between. The V gene's germline CDR1 is SGHDT and CDR2 YYEEEE. The CDR3 is made up of 16 amino acids. The CDR3 is CASSSAGVGANYGYTF. CDR3 DNA: TGTGCCAGCAGCTCGGCAGGGGTAGGAGCTAACTATGGCTACACCTTC. Full variable domain (remainder filled in from reference TRBV5-6 and TRBJ1-2): DAGVTQSPTHLIKTRGQQVTLRCSPKSGHDTVSWYQQALGQGPQFIFQYYEEEERQRGNFPDRFSGHQFPNYSSELNVNALLLGDSALYLCASSSAGVGANYGYTFGSGTRLTVV.

This rearrangement joins TRBV7-9 to TRBJ2-7; maybe TRBD2 (7 bases). V gave up 7 bases and J gave up 0 bases, with 19 bases separating them. This CDR3 region has 16 residues. CDR1 and CDR2 from the germline V gene are SEHNR and FQNEAQ (reference sequence). The CDR3 DNA follows: TGTGCCAGCACCTCAACGGGGGGCCCAAGCTCCTACGAGCAGTACTTC. Encoded protein: CASTSTGGPSSYEQYF.

The V gene is TRBV10-3, the J gene TRBJ1-3, with D possibly TRBD1 on 5 matching bases. There are 13 residues in the CDR3. V was shortened by 8 bases and J by 4 bases, with 12 bases between the two germline ends. Germline V lookup: CDR1 ENHRY, CDR2 SYGVKD. This CDR3 reads CAICAWGGNTIYF. For the CDR3, the DNA is TGTGCCATCTGCGCATGGGGGGGAAACACCATATATTTT.

In this sample, this clone turned up a few times. This chain connects TRBV4-1 to TRBJ2-1, with 7 positions matching TRBD2. Germline CDR1 is MGHRA and CDR2 is YSYEKL. The junction had 4 bases not matched to a gene; V was cut back by 1 base and J by 4 bases. The CDR3 covers 15 residues. The CDR3 region has the DNA TGCGCCAGCAGCCAAGGAGTAGCGGGTTACAATGAGCAGTTCTTC. This gives the protein CASSQGVAGYNEQFF.

In DNA, the CDR3 is TGTGCCAGCAGTTTATTGGGTCAGCCCCAGCATTTT. This translates into CASSLLGQPQHF. This rearrangement joins TRBV28 to TRBJ1-5; D gene unclear. This CDR3 has 12 residues. CDR1 and CDR2 from the germline V gene are MDHEN and SYDVKM. Trimming took 1 base from V and 6 from J, leaving 4 bases between them. Complete variable domain (other parts from reference TRBV28 and TRBJ1-5): DVKVTQSSRYLVKRTGEKVFLECVQDMDHENMFWYRQDPGLGLRLIYFSYDVKMKEKGDIPEGYSVSREKKERFSLILESASTNQTSMYLCASSLLGQPQHFGDGTRLSIL.

The chain joins TRBV29-1 to TRBJ1-1; D remains ambiguous. The length of the CDR3 is 12 residues. Germline V gives CDR1 SQVTM, CDR2 ANQGSEA. CDR3 nucleotides: TGCAGTTCCGACTACATGAACACTGAAGCTTTCTTT. Translating it yields CSSDYMNTEAFF.

V gene TRBV6-5 combines with J gene TRBJ2-2, with 9 bases fitting TRBD1. Germline CDR1 reads MNHEY; CDR2 reads SVGAGI. Unmatched junction bases numbered 7, after V lost 1 base and J lost 7 bases. The CDR3 is 16 residues long. The CDR3, as DNA: TGTGCCAGCAGTTACTTGGGACAGGGTGGGGTCGGGGAGCTGTTTTTT. Residues: CASSYLGQGGVGELFF.

V is TRBV9 and J is TRBJ1-5; D not certain. The CDR3 has 11 residues. Germline-derived CDR1 and CDR2 are SGDLS and YYNGEE. The V gene lost 3 bases and the J gene lost 5 bases, with 3 bases spanning the gap. CDR3 in amino acids: CASSAHQPQHF. The DNA of the CDR3 is TGTGCCAGCAGCGCTCATCAGCCCCAGCATTTT.